This T cell receptor (beta chain) was recorded in a study of blood T cells in healthy people across ages. Study overall: Template switching recovered approximately one barcoded beta molecule for every two T cells.

Alongside a J-beta primer mix, a sample-barcoded 5' primer served in a second PCR lasting about 7 to 12 cycles. TCRdb reprocessed the 5' RACE reads via MiXCR and lists one record per CDR3 protein. Among about 970,000 distinct CDR3 sequences listed, 51% were seen once. The V gene end was trimmed by 6 bases and the J gene end by 7 bases; junction bases not matched to a gene: 9. There are 15 residues in the CDR3. From germline, CDR1 is SQVTM and CDR2 ANQGSEA. Study-wide results and limits: Researchers judged that diversity estimates from one million T cells fell short of true values. Any conclusive comparison of naive versus antigen-experienced cells was prevented by using unsorted PBMCs.

The authors isolated at least 6.5 million PBMCs per sample. This clonotype has a single count. Its antigen remains unknown. Source material: blood. V usage is TRBV29-1 and J usage is TRBJ2-2, with 12 bases aligning to TRBD2. The sequence was obtained from an older woman in good health. The CDR3 loop reads CSVLSSGRANGELFF. In DNA, the CDR3 is TGCAGCGTCCTATCTAGCGGGAGGGCCAACGGGGAGCTGTTTTTT.